This TCR beta chain is from a study of T-cell memory formation after mild COVID-19. Findings and caveats of the study: SARS-CoV-2 specificity was not confirmed for second-wave clones peaking on day 37. The CD4+ clones that contracted clustered mainly within CM and EM, and the CD8+ clones concentrated in EMRA.

Germline loops: CDR1 SGHTA, CDR2 FQGNSA. CDR3 length: 15 amino acids. Trimming took 1 base from V and 1 from J, leaving 11 bases between them. TCRalpha and TCRbeta libraries used 5'RACE with constant-segment primers and UMIs. TCRdb reanalysed the 5' RACE reads using MiXCR and keeps one entry per CDR3 protein. The sample carries about 170,000 distinct CDR3 sequences, roughly 13% recorded once. Of note for this clonotype: Its target is not known.

The V gene is TRBV7-2, the J gene TRBJ2-7; no clear D gene. The sequencing sample was made of PBMCs or a T cell subset sorted from them (not recorded which). This clonotype was obtained from a man aged 18 to 30 who had mild COVID-19 (a few samples of this study predate the infection). Cell type and time point are not known. CDR3: CASSLDVTPSYEQYF. The CDR3 DNA follows: TGTGCCAGCAGCTTAGATGTGACGCCATCCTACGAGCAGTACTTC.